Sequencing of this TCR beta chain was carried out in a study of cytomegalovirus exposure and HLA in healthy donors. Study findings and constraints: Specific recognition of CMV antigens was confirmed in vitro for a few chains (all CMV-associated). Among TCR beta chains, those listed as cytomegalovirus-associated numbered over 150.

A word on this clone: What it recognizes is unknown.

Separate from the approximately 600-subject first cohort was the approximately 130-subject validation cohort, to which the donors belonged. Sequencing used immunoSEQ multiplex PCR; TCRdb keeps in-frame clones, though not all of them. The repertoire has over 150,000 clones, 85% to 90% of them found once; the top ten carry over 9%. This CDR3 spans 14 amino acids. Germline CDR1 reads LNHDA; CDR2 reads SQIVND (reference sequence). V was pared by 5 bases and J by 2 bases, with 4 bases of the junction left unmatched. Sequenced material: PBMCs. The rearrangement uses TRBV19 and TRBJ2-3; 7 bases line up with TRBD2. This TCR was recovered from a young woman in good health and CMV-seropositive. The CDR3 is CASSFRDYTDTQYF. The CDR3 DNA reads as TGTGCCAGTAGTTTCCGGGACTACACAGATACGCAGTATTTT.